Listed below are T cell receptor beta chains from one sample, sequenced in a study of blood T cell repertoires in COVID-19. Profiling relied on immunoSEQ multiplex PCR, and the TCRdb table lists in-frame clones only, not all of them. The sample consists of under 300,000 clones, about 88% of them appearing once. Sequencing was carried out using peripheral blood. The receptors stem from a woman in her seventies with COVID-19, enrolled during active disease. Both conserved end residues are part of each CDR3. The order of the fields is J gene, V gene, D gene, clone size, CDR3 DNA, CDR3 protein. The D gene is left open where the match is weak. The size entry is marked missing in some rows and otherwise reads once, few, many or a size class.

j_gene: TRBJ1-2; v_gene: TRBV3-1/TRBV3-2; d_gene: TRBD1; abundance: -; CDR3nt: TGTGCCAGCAGCCACGCCCCGGGACAGGGGGAGTATGGCTACACCTTC; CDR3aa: CASSHAPGQGEYGYTF
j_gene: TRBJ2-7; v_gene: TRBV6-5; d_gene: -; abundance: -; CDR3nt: TGTGCCAGCAGTTACGATAGCGGATACTCCTACGAGCAGTACTTC; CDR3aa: CASSYDSGYSYEQYF
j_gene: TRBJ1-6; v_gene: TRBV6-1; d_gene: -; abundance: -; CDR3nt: TGTGCCAGCAGTGATAAGGCGGGACGGACTAATTCACCCCTCCACTTT; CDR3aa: CASSDKAGRTNSPLHF
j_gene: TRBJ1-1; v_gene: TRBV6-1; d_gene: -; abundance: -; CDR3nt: TGTGCCAGCAGTGAAAAGATTAGAACTGAAGCTTTCTTT; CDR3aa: CASSEKIRTEAFF
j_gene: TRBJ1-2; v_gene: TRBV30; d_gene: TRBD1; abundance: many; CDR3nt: TGTGCCGGCACAGGGGACGACTATGGCTACACCTTC; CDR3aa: CAGTGDDYGYTF
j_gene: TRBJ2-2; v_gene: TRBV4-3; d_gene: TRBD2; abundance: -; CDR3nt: TGCGCCAGCAGCCGCCGGCTAGCGGGGGGGCTCCGCGGGGAGCTGTTTTTT; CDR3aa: CASSRRLAGGLRGELFF
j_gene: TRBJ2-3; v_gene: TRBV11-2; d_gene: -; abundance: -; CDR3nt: TGTGCCAGCAGCCGTGGCAGTAGCACAGATACGCAGTATTTT; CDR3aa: CASSRGSSTDTQYF
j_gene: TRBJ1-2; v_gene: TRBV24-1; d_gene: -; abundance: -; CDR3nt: TGTGCCACCAGTGACCCGGGACTGCCTTATGGCTACACCTTC; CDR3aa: CATSDPGLPYGYTF
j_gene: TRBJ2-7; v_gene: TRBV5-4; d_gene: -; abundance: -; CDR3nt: TGTGCCAGCAGCATACTTGCCTACGAGCAGTACTTC; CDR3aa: CASSILAYEQYF
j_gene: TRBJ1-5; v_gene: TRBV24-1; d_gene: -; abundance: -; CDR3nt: TGTGCCACCAGTGATTTTGCAGGTCAGCCCCAGCATTTT; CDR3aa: CATSDFAGQPQHF
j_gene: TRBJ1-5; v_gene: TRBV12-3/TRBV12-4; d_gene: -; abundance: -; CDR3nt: TGTGCCAGCAGGACAGGAAATCAGCCCCAGCATTTT; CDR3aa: CASRTGNQPQHF
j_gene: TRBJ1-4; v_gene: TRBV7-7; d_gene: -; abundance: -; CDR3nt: TGTGCCAGCAGCTTAGGTCACGGGTCTAATGAAAAACTGTTTTTT; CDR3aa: CASSLGHGSNEKLFF
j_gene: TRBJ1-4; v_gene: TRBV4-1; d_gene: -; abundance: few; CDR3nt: TGCGCCAGCAGCCAACCAAACAGAGCAACTAATGAAAAACTGTTTTTT; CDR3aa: CASSQPNRATNEKLFF
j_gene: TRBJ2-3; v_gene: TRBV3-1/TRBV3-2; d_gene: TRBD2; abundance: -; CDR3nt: TGTGCCAGCAGCCCTCTAGGACTAGCGGGGGCCCCTAGCACAGATACGCAGTATTTT; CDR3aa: CASSPLGLAGAPSTDTQYF
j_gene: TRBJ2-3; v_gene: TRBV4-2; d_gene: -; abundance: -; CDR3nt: TGTGCCAGCAGCCAGACTGGCGCCAATACGCAGTATTTT; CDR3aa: CASSQTGANTQYF
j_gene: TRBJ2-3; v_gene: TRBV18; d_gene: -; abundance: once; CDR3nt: TGTGCCAGCTCACCACCGGTGGGAGGAGATACGCAGTATTTT; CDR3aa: CASSPPVGGDTQYF
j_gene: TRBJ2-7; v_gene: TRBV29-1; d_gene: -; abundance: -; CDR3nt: TGCAGCGTTGGACGGACTCTTGGGTCCGAGCAGTACTTC; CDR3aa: CSVGRTLGSEQYF
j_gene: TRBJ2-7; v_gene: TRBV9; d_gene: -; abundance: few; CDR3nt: TGTGCCAGCAGCGGTAGAAACTACGAGCAGTACTTC; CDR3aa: CASSGRNYEQYF
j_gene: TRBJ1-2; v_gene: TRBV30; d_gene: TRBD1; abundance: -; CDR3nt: TGTGCCTGGAATGCAGGGGGTAACTATGGCTACACCTTC; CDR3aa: CAWNAGGNYGYTF
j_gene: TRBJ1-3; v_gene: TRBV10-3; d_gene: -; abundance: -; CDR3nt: TGTGCCATCAGTGAGGTTTTGGGGCCTGGAAACACCATATATTTT; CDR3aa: CAISEVLGPGNTIYF
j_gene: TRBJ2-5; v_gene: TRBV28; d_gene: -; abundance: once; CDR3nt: TGTGCCAGCAGCTCCTTTGGGGTCTGGGGGGAGCAAGAGACCCAGTACTTC; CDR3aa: CASSSFGVWGEQETQYF
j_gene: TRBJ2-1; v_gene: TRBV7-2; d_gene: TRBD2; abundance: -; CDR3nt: TGTGCCAGCAGCTCCCCGGGACTAGCGGATTACAATGAGCAGTTCTTC; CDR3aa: CASSSPGLADYNEQFF
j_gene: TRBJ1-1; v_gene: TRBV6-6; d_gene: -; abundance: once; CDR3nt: TGTGCCAGCAGTCTCAGGGGACTGAACACTGAAGCTTTCTTT; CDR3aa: CASSLRGLNTEAFF
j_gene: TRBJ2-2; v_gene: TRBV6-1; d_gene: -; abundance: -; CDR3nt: TGTGCCAGCAGTGAAGACAGCTACCGGGAGCTGTTTTTT; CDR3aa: CASSEDSYRELFF
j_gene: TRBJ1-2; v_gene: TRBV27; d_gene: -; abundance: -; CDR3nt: TGTGCCAGCCCTCAAGGGGGGGGGAAGAACTATGGCTACACCTTC; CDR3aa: CASPQGGGKNYGYTF
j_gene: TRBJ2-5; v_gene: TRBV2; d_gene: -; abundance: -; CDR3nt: TGTGCCAGCAGTGATGGGCCGACGAAGACCCAGTACTTC; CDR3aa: CASSDGPTKTQYF
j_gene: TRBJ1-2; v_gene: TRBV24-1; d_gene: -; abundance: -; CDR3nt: TGTGCCACCAGTGCAACAGGGAAAGACTATGGCTACACCTTC; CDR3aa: CATSATGKDYGYTF
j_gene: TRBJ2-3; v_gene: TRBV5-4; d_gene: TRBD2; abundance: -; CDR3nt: TGTGCCAGCAGCGTTCCGGGACTAGCGGGGGGGCACGAAGGAGATACGCAGTATTTT; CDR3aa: CASSVPGLAGGHEGDTQYF
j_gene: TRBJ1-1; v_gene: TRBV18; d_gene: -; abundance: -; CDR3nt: TGTGCCAGCTCGCCATCGAGATCTTGGGATCGGCGGGAGGGAACTGAAGCTTTCTTT; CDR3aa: CASSPSRSWDRREGTEAFF
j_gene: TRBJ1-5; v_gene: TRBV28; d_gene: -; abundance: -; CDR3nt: TGTGCCAGCAGTTCCGTTCCGGCCCCGAGGAGCAATCAGCCCCAGCATTTT; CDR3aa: CASSSVPAPRSNQPQHF
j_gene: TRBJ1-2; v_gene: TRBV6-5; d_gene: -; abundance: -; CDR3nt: TGTGCCACCTCCCCGGGATCCCTCGGCTACACCTTC; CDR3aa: CATSPGSLGYTF
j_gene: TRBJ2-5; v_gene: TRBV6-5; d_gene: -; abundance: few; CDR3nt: TGTGCCAGCACTAGTCCCGGGGGTTTAAAGACCCAGTACTTC; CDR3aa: CASTSPGGLKTQYF
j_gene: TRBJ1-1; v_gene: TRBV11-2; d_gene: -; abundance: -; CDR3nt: TGTGCCAGCAGCCAAGGGGAAACTGAAGCTTTCTTT; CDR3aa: CASSQGETEAFF
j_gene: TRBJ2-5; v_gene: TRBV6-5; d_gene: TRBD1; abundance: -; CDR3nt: TGTGCCAGCAGTCCACAGGGGCGAGAGACCCAGTACTTC; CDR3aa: CASSPQGRETQYF
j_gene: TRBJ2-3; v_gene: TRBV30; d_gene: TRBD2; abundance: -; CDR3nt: TGTGCCTGGAGTGTAACTAGCGGGGGGACAGATACGCAGTATTTT; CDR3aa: CAWSVTSGGTDTQYF
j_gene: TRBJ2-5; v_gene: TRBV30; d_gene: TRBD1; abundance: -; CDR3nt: TGTGCCTGTGTCTCCGACAGGGGAGATGAGACCCAGTACTTC; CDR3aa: CACVSDRGDETQYF
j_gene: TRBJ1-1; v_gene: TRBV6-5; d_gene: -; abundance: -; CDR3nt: TGTGCCATCGAACGTTTAGGGGGTGAAGCTTTCTTT; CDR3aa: CAIERLGGEAFF
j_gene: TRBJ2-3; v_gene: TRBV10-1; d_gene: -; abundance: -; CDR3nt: TGCGCCAGCAGTGAATGTCTGGGGGCAAGAAGGAAGCAAGATACGCAGTATTTT; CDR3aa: CASSECLGARRKQDTQYF
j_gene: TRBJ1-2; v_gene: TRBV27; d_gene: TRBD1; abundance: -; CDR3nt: TGTGCCAGCTCGGGGACAGGCCCCCTAGCTAACTATGGCTACACCTTC; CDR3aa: CASSGTGPLANYGYTF
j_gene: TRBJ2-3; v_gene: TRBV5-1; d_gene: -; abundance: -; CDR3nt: TGCGCCAGCACGGACTTGCTTTTGGGCACAGATACGCAGTATTTT; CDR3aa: CASTDLLLGTDTQYF
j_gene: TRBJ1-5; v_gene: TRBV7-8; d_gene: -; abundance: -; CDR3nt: TGTGCCAGCAGCCACCCAGGTGACAGGTTTAGCAATCAGCCCCAGCATTTT; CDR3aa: CASSHPGDRFSNQPQHF
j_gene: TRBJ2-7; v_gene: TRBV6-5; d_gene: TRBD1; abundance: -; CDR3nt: TGTGCCAGCAACCAACCGGGACAGGGCTACGAGCAGTACTTC; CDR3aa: CASNQPGQGYEQYF
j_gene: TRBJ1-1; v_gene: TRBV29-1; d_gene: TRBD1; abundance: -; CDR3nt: TGCAGCGTGTTGAGACAGGGGCGAGGGACTGAAGCTTTCTTT; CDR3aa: CSVLRQGRGTEAFF
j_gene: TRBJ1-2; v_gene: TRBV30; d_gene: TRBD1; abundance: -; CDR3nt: TGTGCCTGGAGTGCGGGACAGCTTAACTATGGCTACACCTTC; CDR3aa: CAWSAGQLNYGYTF
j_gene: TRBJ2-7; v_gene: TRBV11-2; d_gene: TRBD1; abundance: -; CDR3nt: TGTGCCAGCAGCTTAGTCGGACAGGGCTCCTACGAGCAGTACTTC; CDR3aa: CASSLVGQGSYEQYF
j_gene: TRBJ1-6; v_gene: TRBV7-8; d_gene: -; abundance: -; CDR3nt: TGTGCCAGCAGCTTGGGCCAGCCTGTAAATTCACCCCTCCACTTT; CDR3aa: CASSLGQPVNSPLHF
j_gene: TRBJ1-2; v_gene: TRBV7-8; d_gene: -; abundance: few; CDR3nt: TGTGCCAGCAGCGAGGAACAGGCCCCTAACTATGGCTACACCTTC; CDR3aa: CASSEEQAPNYGYTF
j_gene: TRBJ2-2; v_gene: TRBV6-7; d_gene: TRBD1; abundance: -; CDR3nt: TGTGCCAGCAGCTTCCTTACAGGGGTCACCGGGGAGCTGTTTTTT; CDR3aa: CASSFLTGVTGELFF
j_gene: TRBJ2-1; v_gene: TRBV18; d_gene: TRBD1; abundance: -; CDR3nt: TGTGCCAGCTCATCCCTACTCTCCGGGACAGGGGGTCTCAATGAGCAGTTCTTC; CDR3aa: CASSSLLSGTGGLNEQFF
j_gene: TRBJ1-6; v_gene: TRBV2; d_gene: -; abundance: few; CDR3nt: TGTGCCAGCAGTGAATCCTTGGCAGGCCTTAATTCACCCCTCCACTTT; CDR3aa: CASSESLAGLNSPLHF
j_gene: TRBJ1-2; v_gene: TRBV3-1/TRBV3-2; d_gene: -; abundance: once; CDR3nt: TGTGCCAGCAGCCAAGACTGGGGAGGGAGCCTATATGGCTACACCTTC; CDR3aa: CASSQDWGGSLYGYTF
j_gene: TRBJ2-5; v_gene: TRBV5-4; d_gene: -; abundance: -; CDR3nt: TGTGCCAGCAGCCCCCCCCGGGGGTCTCAAGAGACCCAGTACTTC; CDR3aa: CASSPPRGSQETQYF